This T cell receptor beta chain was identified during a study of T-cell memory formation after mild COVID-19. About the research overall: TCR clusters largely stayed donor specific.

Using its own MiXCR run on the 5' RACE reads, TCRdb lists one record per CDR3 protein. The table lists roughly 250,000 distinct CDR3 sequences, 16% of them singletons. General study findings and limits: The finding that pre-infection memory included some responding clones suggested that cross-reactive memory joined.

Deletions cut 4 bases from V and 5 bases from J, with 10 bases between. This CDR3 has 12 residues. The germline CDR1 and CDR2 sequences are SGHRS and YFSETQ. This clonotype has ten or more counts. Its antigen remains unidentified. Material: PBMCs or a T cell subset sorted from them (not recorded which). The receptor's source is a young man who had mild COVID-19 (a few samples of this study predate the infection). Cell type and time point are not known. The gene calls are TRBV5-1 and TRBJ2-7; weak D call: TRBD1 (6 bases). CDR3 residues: CASSLRTDEQYF. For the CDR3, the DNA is TGCGCCAGCAGCCTCAGGACAGACGAGCAGTACTTC.